A selection of T cell receptor beta chains follows, all from one sample in a study of early T cells in non-severe SARS-CoV-2 infection. TCRdb re-analysed the 5' RACE reads in MiXCR, keeping a single row per CDR3 protein. Of about 81,000 distinct CDR3 sequences listed, around 6% are singletons. Source material: whole blood. The receptors come from an adult who was a healthcare worker with PCR-confirmed SARS-CoV-2 infection or an uninfected control (not recorded which). CDR3s include the opening cysteine and the closing phenylalanine or tryptophan. The order of the fields is V gene, J gene, CDR3 protein.

>TRBV11-2|TRBJ2-2
CASSPWSWAENTGELFF
>TRBV6-1|TRBJ2-1
CASRLATSSYNEQFF
>TRBV29-1|TRBJ2-1
CSVAGTSVGEQFF
>TRBV7-9|TRBJ2-1
CASSENRDRSHNEQFF
>TRBV7-2|TRBJ2-7
CASSLVWGQGSEQYF
>TRBV2|TRBJ1-5
CASSSGPPPQPQHF
>TRBV27|TRBJ1-2
CASKTPSSYGYTF
>TRBV20-1|TRBJ2-7
CSARAYRGKNTYEQYF
>TRBV7-8|TRBJ2-2
CASSLRAQGAGELFF
>TRBV12-3/TRBV12-4|TRBJ2-1
CASSPELGEQFF
>TRBV5-5|TRBJ2-3
CASSLQAQAPTLTSTDTQYF
>TRBV5-4|TRBJ2-5
CASSLVQGRGETQYF
>TRBV12-3/TRBV12-4|TRBJ1-2
CASSLGDRGPGYTF
>TRBV9|TRBJ1-1
CASSQRQGGTEAFF
>TRBV6-5|TRBJ1-5
CASRPRQGSNQPQHF
>TRBV20-1|TRBJ2-1
CSAVTQGAYNEQFF
>TRBV3-1|TRBJ2-1
CASSPRATTAYNEQFF
>TRBV6-2/TRBV6-3|TRBJ2-7
CASSNPRTLWLEQYF
>TRBV5-6|TRBJ1-1
CASSLEGGRQNTEAFF
>TRBV2|TRBJ2-7
CASRDPGQAYEQYF
>TRBV7-9|TRBJ2-7
CASSLQGGLLSYEQYF
>TRBV24-1|TRBJ1-5
CATSDQYRVARGQPQHF
>TRBV4-1|TRBJ1-3
CASSQDPPKPSGNTIYF
>TRBV7-2|TRBJ2-7
CASSEQPGYYEQYF
>TRBV5-4|TRBJ2-1
CASSLGRRSYNEQFF
>TRBV5-3|TRBJ2-2
CARSPRDRERTPGSCFF
>TRBV7-2|TRBJ2-7
CASSLAARGTPHEQYF
>TRBV6-5|TRBJ2-1
CASSYGDRGLLFYNEQFF
>TRBV6-1|TRBJ1-6
CASSDATGTANSPLHF
>TRBV14|TRBJ2-4
CASSQEGAAKNIQYF
>TRBV11-2|TRBJ1-2
CASSLRIGAESNYGYTF